These T cell receptor beta chains were read from a single sample in a study of neurological immune-mediated disorders. TCRdb re-analysed the 5' RACE reads in MiXCR, keeping a single row per CDR3 protein. The sample has more than 70,000 distinct CDR3 sequences, over 15% seen once. Sequenced input: PBMCs. The receptors here all came from a woman aged 40-49 years in good health. CDR3s include the opening cysteine and the closing phenylalanine or tryptophan. The D gene is left open where the match is weak. For some rows the clone size is stated as once, few or many, or as a class when expanded; others skip it.

v_gene: TRBV20-1; abundance: NA; j_gene: TRBJ2-7; d_gene: TRBD1; CDR3nt: TGCAGTGCCGGGCCGGGACAGGGTCGCTACGAGCAGTACTTC; CDR3aa: CSAGPGQGRYEQYF
v_gene: TRBV5-1; abundance: NA; j_gene: TRBJ2-3; d_gene: NA; CDR3nt: TGCGCCAGCAGCTTTGACCTAGGAGGCACAGATACGCAGTATTTT; CDR3aa: CASSFDLGGTDTQYF
v_gene: TRBV20-1; abundance: many; j_gene: TRBJ1-1; d_gene: NA; CDR3nt: TGCAGTGCTAGAAACACCTTGAACACTGAAGCTTTCTTT; CDR3aa: CSARNTLNTEAFF
v_gene: TRBV5-5; abundance: many; j_gene: TRBJ2-3; d_gene: NA; CDR3nt: TGTGCCAGCAGTTCTCTAGCATCGCGTGATACGCAGTATTTT; CDR3aa: CASSSLASRDTQYF
v_gene: TRBV14; abundance: many; j_gene: TRBJ2-5; d_gene: TRBD2; CDR3nt: TGTGCCAGCAGCCAAGGCGGTAGCGGGAGAGGAGAGACCCAGTACTTC; CDR3aa: CASSQGGSGRGETQYF
v_gene: TRBV7-2; abundance: many; j_gene: TRBJ1-6; d_gene: NA; CDR3nt: TGTGCCAGCAGCTTAGCGGGGGATAGGGACCTCCACTTT; CDR3aa: CASSLAGDRDLHF
v_gene: TRBV6-5; abundance: NA; j_gene: TRBJ2-5; d_gene: NA; CDR3nt: TGTGCCAGCAGTTACTCGTTCTGGGAAAAAGAGACCCAGTACTTC; CDR3aa: CASSYSFWEKETQYF
v_gene: TRBV20-1; abundance: many; j_gene: TRBJ1-5; d_gene: NA; CDR3nt: TGCAGTGCCGAGAGAGCCCAGGGGAGCAATCAGCCCCAGCATTTT; CDR3aa: CSAERAQGSNQPQHF
v_gene: TRBV20-1; abundance: many; j_gene: TRBJ2-5; d_gene: TRBD1; CDR3nt: TGCAGTGCTAGAGATTCAAGGGGGCTCACCCAGTACTTC; CDR3aa: CSARDSRGLTQYF
v_gene: TRBV7-3; abundance: many; j_gene: TRBJ2-2; d_gene: NA; CDR3nt: TGTGCCAGCAGCTTGGGACCCGGGGAGCTGTTTTTT; CDR3aa: CASSLGPGELFF
v_gene: TRBV6-2/TRBV6-3; abundance: many; j_gene: TRBJ2-3; d_gene: NA; CDR3nt: TGTGCCAGCACCGAGTCCGTGGACTACACCACAGATACGCAGTATTTT; CDR3aa: CASTESVDYTTDTQYF
v_gene: TRBV29-1; abundance: many; j_gene: TRBJ1-1; d_gene: NA; CDR3nt: TGCAGCGTCCCTGAGGGAGGGCTGAACACTGAAGCTTTCTTT; CDR3aa: CSVPEGGLNTEAFF
v_gene: TRBV7-3; abundance: many; j_gene: TRBJ2-5; d_gene: NA; CDR3nt: TGTGCCAGCAGCATGAATCAGTTCGCCGAGACCCAGTACTTC; CDR3aa: CASSMNQFAETQYF
v_gene: TRBV2; abundance: many; j_gene: TRBJ2-5; d_gene: NA; CDR3nt: TGTGCCAGCGAGCCTTCTCTCGGACCAGAGACCCAGTACTTC; CDR3aa: CASEPSLGPETQYF
v_gene: TRBV7-2; abundance: many; j_gene: TRBJ2-2; d_gene: TRBD2; CDR3nt: TGTGCCAGCGGGCGGGGGGGTGCCGGGGAGCTGTTTTTT; CDR3aa: CASGRGGAGELFF
v_gene: TRBV20-1; abundance: NA; j_gene: TRBJ1-1; d_gene: NA; CDR3nt: TGCAGTGCTGGAGAGCCGAACACTGAAGCTTTCTTT; CDR3aa: CSAGEPNTEAFF
v_gene: TRBV6-2/TRBV6-3; abundance: NA; j_gene: TRBJ1-5; d_gene: TRBD1; CDR3nt: TGTGTCAGCAGACAGGGGACGGACAATCAGCCCCAGAATTTT; CDR3aa: CVSRQGTDNQPQNF